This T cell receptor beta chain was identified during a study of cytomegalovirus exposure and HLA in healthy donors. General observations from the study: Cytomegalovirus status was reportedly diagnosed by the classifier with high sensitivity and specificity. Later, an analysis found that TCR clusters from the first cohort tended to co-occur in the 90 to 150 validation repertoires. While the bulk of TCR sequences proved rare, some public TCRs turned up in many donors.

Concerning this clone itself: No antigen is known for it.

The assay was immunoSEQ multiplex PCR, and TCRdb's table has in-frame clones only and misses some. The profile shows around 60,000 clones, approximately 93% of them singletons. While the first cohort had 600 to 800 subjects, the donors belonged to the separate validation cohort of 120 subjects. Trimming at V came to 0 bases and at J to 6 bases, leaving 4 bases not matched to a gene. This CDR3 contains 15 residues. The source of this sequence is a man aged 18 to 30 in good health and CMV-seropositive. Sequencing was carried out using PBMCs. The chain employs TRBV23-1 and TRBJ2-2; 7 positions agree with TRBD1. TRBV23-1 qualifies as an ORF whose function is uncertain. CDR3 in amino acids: CASSQSTGKAGELFF. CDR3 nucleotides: TGCGCCAGCAGTCAATCGACAGGGAAGGCCGGGGAGCTGTTTTTT.